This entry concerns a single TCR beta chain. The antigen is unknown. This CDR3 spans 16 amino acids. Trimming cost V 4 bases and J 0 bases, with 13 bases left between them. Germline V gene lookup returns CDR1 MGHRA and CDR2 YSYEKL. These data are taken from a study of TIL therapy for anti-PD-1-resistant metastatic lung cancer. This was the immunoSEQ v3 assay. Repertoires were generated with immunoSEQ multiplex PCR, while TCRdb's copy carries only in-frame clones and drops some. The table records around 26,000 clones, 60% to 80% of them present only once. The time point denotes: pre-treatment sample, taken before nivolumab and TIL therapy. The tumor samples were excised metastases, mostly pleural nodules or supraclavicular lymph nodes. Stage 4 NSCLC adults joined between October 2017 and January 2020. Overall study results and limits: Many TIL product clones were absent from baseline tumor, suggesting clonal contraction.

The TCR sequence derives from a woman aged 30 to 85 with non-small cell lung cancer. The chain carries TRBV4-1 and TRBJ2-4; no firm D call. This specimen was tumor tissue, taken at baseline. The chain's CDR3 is CASSPTEALAKNIQYF. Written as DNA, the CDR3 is TGCGCCAGCAGCCCTACCGAGGCCCTAGCCAAAAACATTCAGTACTTC.